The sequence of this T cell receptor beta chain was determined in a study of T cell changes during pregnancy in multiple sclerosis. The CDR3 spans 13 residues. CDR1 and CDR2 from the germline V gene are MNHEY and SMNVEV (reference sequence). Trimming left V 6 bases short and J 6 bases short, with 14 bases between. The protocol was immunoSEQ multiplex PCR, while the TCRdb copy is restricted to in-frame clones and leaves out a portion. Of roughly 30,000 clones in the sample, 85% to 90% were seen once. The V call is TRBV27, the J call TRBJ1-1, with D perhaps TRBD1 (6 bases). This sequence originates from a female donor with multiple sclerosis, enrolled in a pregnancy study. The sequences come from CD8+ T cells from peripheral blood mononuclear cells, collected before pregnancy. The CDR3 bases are TGTGCCAGCAGCCACAGGGCTAATGCTGAAGCTTTCTTT. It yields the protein CASSHRANAEAFF.